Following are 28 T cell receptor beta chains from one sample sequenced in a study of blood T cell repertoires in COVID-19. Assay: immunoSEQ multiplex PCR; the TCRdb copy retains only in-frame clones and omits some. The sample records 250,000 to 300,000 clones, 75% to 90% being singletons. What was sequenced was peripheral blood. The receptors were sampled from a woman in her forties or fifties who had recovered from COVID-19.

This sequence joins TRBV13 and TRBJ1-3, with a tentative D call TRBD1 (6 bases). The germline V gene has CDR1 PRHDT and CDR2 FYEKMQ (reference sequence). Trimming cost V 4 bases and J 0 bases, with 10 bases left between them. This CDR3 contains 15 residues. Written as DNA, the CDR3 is TGTGCCAGCAGCTCCGGGACAAGCTCTGGAAACACCATATATTTT. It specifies CASSSGTSSGNTIYF. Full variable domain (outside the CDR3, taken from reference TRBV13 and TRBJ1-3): AAGVIQSPRHLIKEKRETATLKCYPIPRHDTVYWYQQGPGQDPQFLISFYEKMQSDKGSIPDRFSAQQFSDYHSELNMSSLELGDSALYFCASSSGTSSGNTIYFGEGSWLTVV.

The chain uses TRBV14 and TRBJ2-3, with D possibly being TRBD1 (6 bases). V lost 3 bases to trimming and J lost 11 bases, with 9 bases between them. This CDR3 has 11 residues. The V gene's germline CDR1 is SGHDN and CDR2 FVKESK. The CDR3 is CASSQDRMQYF. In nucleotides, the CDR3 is TGTGCCAGCAGCCAGGACAGAATGCAGTATTTT. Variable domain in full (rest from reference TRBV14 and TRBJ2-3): EAGVTQFPSHSVIEKGQTVTLRCDPISGHDNLYWYRRVMGKEIKFLLHFVKESKQDESGMPNNRFLAERTGGTYSTLKVQPAELEDSGVYFCASSQDRMQYFGPGTRLTVL.

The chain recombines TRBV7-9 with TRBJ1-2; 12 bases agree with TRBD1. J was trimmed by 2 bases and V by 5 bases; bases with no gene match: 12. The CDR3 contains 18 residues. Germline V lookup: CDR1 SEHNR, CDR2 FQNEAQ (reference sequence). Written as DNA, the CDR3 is TGTGCCAGCAGCCCACCGGGACAGGGGGCTATCCTAAACTATGGCTACACCTTC. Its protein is CASSPPGQGAILNYGYTF.

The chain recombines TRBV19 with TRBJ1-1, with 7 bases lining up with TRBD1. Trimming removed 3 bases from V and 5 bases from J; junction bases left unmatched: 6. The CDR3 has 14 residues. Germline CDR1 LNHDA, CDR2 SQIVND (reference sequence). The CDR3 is CASSIDRERTEAFF. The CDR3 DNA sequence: TGTGCCAGTAGTATTGACAGGGAAAGGACTGAAGCTTTCTTT.

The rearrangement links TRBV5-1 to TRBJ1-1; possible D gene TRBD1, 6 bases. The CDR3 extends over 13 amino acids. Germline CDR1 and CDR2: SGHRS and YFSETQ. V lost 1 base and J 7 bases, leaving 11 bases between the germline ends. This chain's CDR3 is CASSLNRAFEAFF. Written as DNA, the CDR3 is TGCGCCAGCAGCTTGAACAGGGCTTTTGAAGCTTTCTTT. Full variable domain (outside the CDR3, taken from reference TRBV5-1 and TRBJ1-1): KAGVTQTPRYLIKTRGQQVTLSCSPISGHRSVSWYQQTPGQGLQFLFEYFSETQRNKGNFPGRFSGRQFSNSRSEMNVSTLELGDSALYLCASSLNRAFEAFFGQGTRLTVV.

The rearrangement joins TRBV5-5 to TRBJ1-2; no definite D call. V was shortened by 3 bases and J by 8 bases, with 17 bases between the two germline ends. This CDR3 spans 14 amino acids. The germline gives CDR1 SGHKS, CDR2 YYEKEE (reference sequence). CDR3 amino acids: CASSSDLGWRGYTF. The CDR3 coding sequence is TGTGCCAGCAGCTCAGACCTGGGTTGGAGAGGCTACACCTTC.

CDR3 sequence: CASSIPGGVYGYTF. Here the CDR3 DNA reads TGTGCCAGTAGTATTCCAGGGGGCGTCTATGGCTACACCTTC. The V call is TRBV19, the J call TRBJ1-2; 8 bases line up with TRBD1. Germline-derived CDR1 and CDR2 are LNHDA and SQIVND (reference sequence). CDR3 length: 14 residues. V gave up 3 bases and J gave up 4 bases; unmatched junction bases: 4. The complete variable domain, with remaining parts taken from reference TRBV19 and TRBJ1-2, reads DGGITQSPKYLFRKEGQNVTLSCEQNLNHDAMYWYRQDPGQGLRLIYYSQIVNDFQKGDIAEGYSVSREKKESFPLTVTSAQKNPTAFYLCASSIPGGVYGYTFGSGTRLTVV.

This CDR3 reads CASSPASNRGGEQYF. The CDR3 DNA follows: TGTGCCAGCTCGCCCGCCTCTAACAGGGGCGGGGAGCAGTACTTC. The chain has TRBV18 and TRBJ2-7; TRBD1 agrees at 7 bases. J was trimmed by 7 bases and V by 6 bases; bases with no gene match: 15. There are 15 residues in the CDR3. From germline, CDR1 is KGHSH and CDR2 LQKENI.

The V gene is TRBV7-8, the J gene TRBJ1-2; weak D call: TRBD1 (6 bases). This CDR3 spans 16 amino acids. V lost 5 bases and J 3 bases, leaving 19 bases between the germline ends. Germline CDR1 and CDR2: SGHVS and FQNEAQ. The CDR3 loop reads CASSASYRAGDYGYTF. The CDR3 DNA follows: TGTGCCAGCAGCGCCTCTTACAGGGCCGGAGACTATGGCTACACCTTC.

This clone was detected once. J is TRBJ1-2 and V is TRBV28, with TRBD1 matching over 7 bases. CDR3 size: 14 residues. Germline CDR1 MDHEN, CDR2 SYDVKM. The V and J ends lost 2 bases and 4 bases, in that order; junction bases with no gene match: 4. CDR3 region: CASSLMTGSYGYTF. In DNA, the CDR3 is TGTGCCAGCAGTTTAATGACAGGGAGCTATGGCTACACCTTC.

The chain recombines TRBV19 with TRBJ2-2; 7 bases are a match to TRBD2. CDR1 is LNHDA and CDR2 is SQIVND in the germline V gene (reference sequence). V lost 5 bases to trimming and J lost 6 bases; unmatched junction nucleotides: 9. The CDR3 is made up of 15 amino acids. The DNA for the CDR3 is TGTGCCAGTAGTCCCTTGTCCGGACTAGCCGGGGAGCTGTTTTTT. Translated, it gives CASSPLSGLAGELFF.

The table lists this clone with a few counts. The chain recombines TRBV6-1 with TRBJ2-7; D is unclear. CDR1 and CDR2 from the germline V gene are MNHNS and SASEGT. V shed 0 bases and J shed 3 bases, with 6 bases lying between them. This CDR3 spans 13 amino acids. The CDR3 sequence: CASSEALRYEQYF. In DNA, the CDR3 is TGTGCCAGCAGTGAAGCGCTGCGCTACGAGCAGTACTTC.

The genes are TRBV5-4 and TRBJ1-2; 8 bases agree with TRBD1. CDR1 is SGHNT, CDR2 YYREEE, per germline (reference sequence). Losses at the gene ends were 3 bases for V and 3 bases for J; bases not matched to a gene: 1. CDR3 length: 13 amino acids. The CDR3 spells CASSSGQDYGYTF. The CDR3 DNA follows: TGTGCCAGCAGCTCGGGACAGGACTATGGCTACACCTTC.

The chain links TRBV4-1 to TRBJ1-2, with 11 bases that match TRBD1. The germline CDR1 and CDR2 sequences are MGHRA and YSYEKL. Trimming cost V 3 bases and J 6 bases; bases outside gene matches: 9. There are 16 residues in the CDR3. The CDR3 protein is CASSHAGQGERDGYTF. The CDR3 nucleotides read TGCGCCAGCAGCCATGCGGGACAGGGGGAAAGAGATGGCTACACCTTC.

DNA of the CDR3: TGTGCCAGCAGTTCCTACCTGGGACAAGACTATGGCTACACCTTC. Its protein product is CASSSYLGQDYGYTF. J is TRBJ1-2 and V is TRBV6-2 or TRBV6-3; TRBD1 might be the D (6 bases). This CDR3 region has 15 residues. Germline V gene data show CDR1 as MNHEY and CDR2 as SVGEGT. Trimming left V 4 bases short and J 3 bases short, with 15 bases between.

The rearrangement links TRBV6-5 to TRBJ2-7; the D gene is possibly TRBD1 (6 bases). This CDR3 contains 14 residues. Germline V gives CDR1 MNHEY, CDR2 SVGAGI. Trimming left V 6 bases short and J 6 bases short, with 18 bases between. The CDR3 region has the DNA TGTGCCAGCAGATACGGACAGCTCCAGAGCGAGCAGTACTTC. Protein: CASRYGQLQSEQYF.

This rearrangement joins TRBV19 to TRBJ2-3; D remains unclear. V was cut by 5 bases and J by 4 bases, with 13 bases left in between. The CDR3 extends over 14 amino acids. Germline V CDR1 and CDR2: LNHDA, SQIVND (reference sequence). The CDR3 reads CASSSPVVPDTQYF. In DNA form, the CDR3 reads TGTGCCAGTAGTTCCCCGGTAGTACCAGATACGCAGTATTTT.

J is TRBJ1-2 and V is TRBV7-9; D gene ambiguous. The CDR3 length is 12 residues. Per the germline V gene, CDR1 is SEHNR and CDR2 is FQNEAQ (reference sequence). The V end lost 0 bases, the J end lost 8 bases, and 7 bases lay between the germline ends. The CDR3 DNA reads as TGTGCCAGCAGCTTAGCGGTGGCAGGCTACACCTTC. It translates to CASSLAVAGYTF.

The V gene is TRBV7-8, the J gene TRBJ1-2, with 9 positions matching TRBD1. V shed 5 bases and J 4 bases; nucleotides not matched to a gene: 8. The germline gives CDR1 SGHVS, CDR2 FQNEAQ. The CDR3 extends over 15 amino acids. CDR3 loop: CASSPQGANSYGYTF. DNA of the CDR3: TGTGCCAGCAGCCCACAGGGGGCGAACTCCTATGGCTACACCTTC. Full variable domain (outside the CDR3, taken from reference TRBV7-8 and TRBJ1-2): GAGVSQSPRYKVAKRGQDVALRCDPISGHVSLFWYQQALGQGPEFLTYFQNEAQLDKSGLPSDRFFAERPEGSVSTLKIQRTQQEDSAVYLCASSPQGANSYGYTFGSGTRLTVV.

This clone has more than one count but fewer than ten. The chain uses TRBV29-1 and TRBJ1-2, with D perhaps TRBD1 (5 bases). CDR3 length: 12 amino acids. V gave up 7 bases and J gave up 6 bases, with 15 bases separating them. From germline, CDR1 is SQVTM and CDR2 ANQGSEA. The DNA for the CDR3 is TGCAGCGCCACTGTCGGGGGGGATGGCTACACCTTC. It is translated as CSATVGGDGYTF.

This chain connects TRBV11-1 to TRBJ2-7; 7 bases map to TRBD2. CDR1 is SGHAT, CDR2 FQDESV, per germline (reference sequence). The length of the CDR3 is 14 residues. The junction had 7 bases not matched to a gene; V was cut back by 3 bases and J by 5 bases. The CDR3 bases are TGTGCCAGCAGCTTTATCTCGCGGGAGAACGAGCAGTACTTC. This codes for CASSFISRENEQYF.

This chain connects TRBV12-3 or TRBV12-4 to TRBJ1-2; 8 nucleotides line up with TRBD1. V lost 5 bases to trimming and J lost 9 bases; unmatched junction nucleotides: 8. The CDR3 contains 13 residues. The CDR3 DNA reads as TGTGCCAGCAGTCCCGGACAGGGTCGGAGCTACACCTTC. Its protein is CASSPGQGRSYTF.

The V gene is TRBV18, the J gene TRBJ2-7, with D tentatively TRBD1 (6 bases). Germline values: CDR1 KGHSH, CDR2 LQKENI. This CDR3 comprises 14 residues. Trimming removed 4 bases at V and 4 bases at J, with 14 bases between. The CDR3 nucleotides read TGTGCCAGCTCACGTGACAGGATTATTTACGAGCAGTACTTC. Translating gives CASSRDRIIYEQYF.

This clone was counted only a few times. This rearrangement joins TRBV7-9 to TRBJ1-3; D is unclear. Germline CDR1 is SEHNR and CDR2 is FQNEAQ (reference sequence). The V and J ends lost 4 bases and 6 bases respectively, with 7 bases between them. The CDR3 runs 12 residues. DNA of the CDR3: TGTGCCAGCAGCTCCTCCCCAAACACCATATATTTT. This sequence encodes CASSSSPNTIYF.

CDR3 protein: CASSQSGTVTNYGYTF. CDR3 DNA: TGTGCCAGCAGCCAATCCGGGACAGTAACTAACTATGGCTACACCTTC. This chain links TRBV7-8 with TRBJ1-2, with 7 positions matching TRBD1. After removal of 5 bases from V and 0 bases from J, the junction contained 9 bases not matched to a gene. Germline CDR1 and CDR2: SGHVS and FQNEAQ. The CDR3 loop spans 16 amino acids.

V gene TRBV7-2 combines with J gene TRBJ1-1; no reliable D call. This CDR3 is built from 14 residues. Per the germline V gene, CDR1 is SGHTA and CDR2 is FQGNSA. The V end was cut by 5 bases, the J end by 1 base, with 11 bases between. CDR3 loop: CASSVAYRNTEAFF. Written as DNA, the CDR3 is TGTGCCAGCAGCGTTGCATATAGGAACACTGAAGCTTTCTTT.

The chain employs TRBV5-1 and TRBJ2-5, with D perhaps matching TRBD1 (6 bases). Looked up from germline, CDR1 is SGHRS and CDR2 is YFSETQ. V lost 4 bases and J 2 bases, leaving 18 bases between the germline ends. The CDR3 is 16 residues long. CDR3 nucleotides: TGCGCCAGCAGCCTATATCGAGGGGGTGGGCAAGAGACCCAGTACTTC. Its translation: CASSLYRGGGQETQYF.

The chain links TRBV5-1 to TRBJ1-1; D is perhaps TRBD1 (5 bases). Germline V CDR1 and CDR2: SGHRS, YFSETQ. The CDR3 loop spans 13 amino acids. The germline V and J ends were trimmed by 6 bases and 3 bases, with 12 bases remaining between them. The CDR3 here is CASNIGADTEAFF. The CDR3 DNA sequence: TGCGCCAGCAACATAGGGGCGGACACTGAAGCTTTCTTT.